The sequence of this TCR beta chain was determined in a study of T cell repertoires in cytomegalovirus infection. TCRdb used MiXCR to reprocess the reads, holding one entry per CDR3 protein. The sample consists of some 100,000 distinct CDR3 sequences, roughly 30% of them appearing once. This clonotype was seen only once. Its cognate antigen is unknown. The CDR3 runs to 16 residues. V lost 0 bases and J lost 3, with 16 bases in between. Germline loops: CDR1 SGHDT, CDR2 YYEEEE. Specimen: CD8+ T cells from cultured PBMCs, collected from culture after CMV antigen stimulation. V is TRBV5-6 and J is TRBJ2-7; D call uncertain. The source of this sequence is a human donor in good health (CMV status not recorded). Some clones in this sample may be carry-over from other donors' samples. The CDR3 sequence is CASSLGPTWDFYEQYF. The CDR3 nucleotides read TGTGCCAGCAGCTTGGGGCCGACATGGGATTTCTACGAGCAGTACTTC.